These 28 T cell receptor beta chains were all obtained from the same sample, sequenced in a study of shared clonotypes between healthy human individuals. Using immunoSEQ multiplex PCR, the repertoire was profiled, and TCRdb retains in-frame clones only, with some absent. The sample has hundreds of thousands of clones; about 96% are singletons. Selected positively for CCR7 and CD45RO-negative, naive CD8 cells excluded terminally differentiated effector memory CD45RA+ cells. Specimen: naive CD8+ T cells sorted from blood. The receptor source for this set is a woman in her thirties in good health.

The rearrangement links TRBV6-6 to TRBJ2-1; unclear D gene. Looked up from germline, CDR1 is MNHNY and CDR2 is SVGAGI (reference sequence). V gave up 2 bases and J gave up 8 bases, with 4 bases separating them. CDR3 length: 11 residues. The CDR3 coding sequence is TGTGCCAGCAGTTACGTGGATGAGCAGTTCTTC. Its translation is CASSYVDEQFF.

The chain employs TRBV6-1 and TRBJ1-2; D gene ambiguous. The CDR3 has 14 amino acids. CDR1 and CDR2 from the germline V gene are MNHNS and SASEGT. Trimming cost V 4 bases and J 2 bases, with 11 bases left between them. The DNA for the CDR3 is TGTGCCAGCAGTGCCCCGGCGGGGAACTATGGCTACACCTTC. It is translated as CASSAPAGNYGYTF.

The chain employs TRBV10-3 and TRBJ2-6; D is possibly TRBD1 (5 bases). Germline V gene lookup returns CDR1 ENHRY and CDR2 SYGVKD. The germline V and J ends were trimmed by 4 bases and 0 bases, with 10 bases remaining between them. This CDR3 region has 16 residues. In DNA, the CDR3 is TGTGCCATCAGTGCACAGGAAGACTCTGGGGCCAACGTCCTGACTTTC. Protein sequence: CAISAQEDSGANVLTF.

The chain recombines TRBV4-1 with TRBJ2-1, with D unresolved. V was trimmed by 6 bases and J by 1 base, leaving 13 bases between them. Germline V lookup: CDR1 MGHRA, CDR2 YSYEKL. The length of the CDR3 is 15 residues. Written as DNA, the CDR3 is TGCGCCAGCAGAAAAGACCGGGCTTCCTACAATGAGCAGTTCTTC. Translation gives CASRKDRASYNEQFF.

V is TRBV6-1 and J is TRBJ2-7; D assignment may be TRBD1 or TRBD2 (5 bases each). Trimming stripped 4 bases from V and 3 bases from J, with 13 bases between. The V gene's germline CDR1 is MNHNS and CDR2 SASEGT. The CDR3 has 14 amino acids. The CDR3 region is CASSGRGAFYEQYF. As DNA, the CDR3 is TGTGCCAGCAGTGGAAGAGGGGCCTTCTACGAGCAGTACTTC.

The CDR3 is CASSIRTGDEAFF. The CDR3 nucleotides read TGTGCCAGTAGCATACGGACGGGAGATGAAGCTTTCTTT. This chain connects TRBV19 to TRBJ1-1; D not resolved. V was clipped by 6 bases and J by 7 bases, with 15 bases between them. The CDR3 totals 13 residues. CDR1 is LNHDA and CDR2 is SQIVND in the germline V gene (reference sequence). Full variable domain (rest looked up from reference TRBV19 and TRBJ1-1): DGGITQSPKYLFRKEGQNVTLSCEQNLNHDAMYWYRQDPGQGLRLIYYSQIVNDFQKGDIAEGYSVSREKKESFPLTVTSAQKNPTAFYLCASSIRTGDEAFFGQGTRLTVV.

The J gene is TRBJ1-2, the V gene TRBV5-6, with D uncertain. CDR1 is SGHDT and CDR2 is YYEEEE in the germline V gene. The ends were cut back, 4 bases at V and 6 bases at J, with 16 bases in the middle. This CDR3 contains 14 residues. This chain's CDR3 is CASSPAPGGHGYTF. For the CDR3, the DNA is TGTGCCAGCAGCCCGGCCCCGGGCGGTCATGGCTACACCTTC.

The rearrangement joins TRBV10-2 to TRBJ1-1, with a weak D call TRBD1 (5 bases). The V end lost 6 bases, the J end lost 7 bases, and 6 bases lay between the germline ends. Germline V gives CDR1 WSHSY, CDR2 SAAADI. This CDR3 has 10 residues. The DNA for the CDR3 is TGCGCCAGCAGGGGGGTTGAAGCTTTCTTT. Amino acids: CASRGVEAFF.

The V gene is TRBV4-1, the J gene TRBJ2-1, with D possibly being TRBD1 (7 bases). CDR1 MGHRA and CDR2 YSYEKL come from the germline V gene. The CDR3 sequence is 16 residues long. V was cut by 4 bases and J by 5 bases, with 18 bases left in between. The CDR3 DNA is TGCGCCAGCAGCCTCAGGGGGGTGCAGAGAGACAATGAGCAGTTCTTC. Protein: CASSLRGVQRDNEQFF.

The chain links TRBV7-9 to TRBJ2-3, with 14 bases that match TRBD2. Germline V gene data show CDR1 as SEHNR and CDR2 as FQNEAQ (reference sequence). Losses at the gene ends were 4 bases for V and 3 bases for J; bases not matched to a gene: 3. The CDR3 has 16 residues. This CDR3 is CASSSGTSGRTDTQYF. CDR3 nucleotide sequence: TGTGCCAGCAGCTCCGGGACTAGCGGGAGAACAGATACGCAGTATTTT.

J is TRBJ2-3 and V is TRBV9; 7 bases map to TRBD2. J gave up 1 base and V 0 bases, and 5 bases lay outside the gene matches. The V gene's germline CDR1 is SGDLS and CDR2 YYNGEE. The CDR3 is 16 amino acids. DNA for the CDR3: TGTGCCAGCAGCGTAGAGGGCCTAGCGGGCACAGATACGCAGTATTTT. Its protein is CASSVEGLAGTDTQYF.

The chain uses TRBV28 and TRBJ1-1; D unclear. Germline CDR1 reads MDHEN; CDR2 reads SYDVKM. V lost 2 bases to trimming and J lost 1 base, with 5 bases between them. This CDR3 has 13 amino acids. CDR3 in DNA: TGTGCCAGCAGTTTACTCCCGAACACTGAAGCTTTCTTT. Amino acid sequence: CASSLLPNTEAFF.

The V and J genes are TRBV27 and TRBJ2-1, with D possibly called TRBD1 or TRBD2 (7 bases each). From germline, CDR1 is MNHEY and CDR2 SMNVEV (reference sequence). The CDR3 extends over 15 amino acids. Trimming stripped 5 bases from V and 9 bases from J, with 20 bases between. CDR3 bases: TGTGCCAGCAGTAGAGGCCCCGGGGAGGGGGCTGAGCAGTTCTTC. Translating it yields CASSRGPGEGAEQFF.

V usage is TRBV28 and J usage is TRBJ2-3, with D possibly TRBD2 on 6 matching bases. CDR1 is MDHEN, CDR2 SYDVKM, per germline. Trimming removed 6 bases from V and 0 bases from J, with 22 bases in between. This CDR3 is 18 amino acids long. The CDR3 sequence is CASRPTVRSGRSTDTQYF. CDR3 sequence (DNA): TGTGCCAGCAGACCCACCGTGCGGAGCGGGCGAAGCACAGATACGCAGTATTTT.

CDR3 protein: CASSSRTVSSGNTIYF. CDR3 nucleotide sequence: TGTGCCAGCAGTTCCCGGACGGTGAGCTCTGGAAACACCATATATTTT. V usage is TRBV28 and J usage is TRBJ1-3, with D unclear. The germline gives CDR1 MDHEN, CDR2 SYDVKM. The CDR3 runs 16 residues. V was trimmed by 4 bases and J by 0 bases, leaving 13 bases between them.

The chain recombines TRBV4-1 with TRBJ2-3; tentatively, D is TRBD2 (6 bases). V was shortened by 8 bases and J by 3 bases, with 15 bases between the two germline ends. Germline lookup yields CDR1 MGHRA and CDR2 YSYEKL. The length of the CDR3 is 14 residues. CDR3 nucleotides: TGCGCCAGCGGGGACGGGAGAGGGACAGATACGCAGTATTTT. It yields the protein CASGDGRGTDTQYF.

The chain recombines TRBV9 with TRBJ2-1; D not certain. The V end lost 3 bases, the J end lost 3 bases, and 13 bases lay between the germline ends. The CDR3 length is 15 residues. The V gene's germline CDR1 is SGDLS and CDR2 YYNGEE. This chain's CDR3 is CASSAPRSGYNEQFF. The CDR3 coding sequence is TGTGCCAGCAGCGCCCCTAGGAGTGGCTACAATGAGCAGTTCTTC.

V and J are TRBV19 and TRBJ1-2; no firm D call. Trimming left V 6 bases short and J 8 bases short, with 22 bases between. Per the germline V gene, CDR1 is LNHDA and CDR2 is SQIVND (reference sequence). The CDR3 has 15 residues. CDR3 sequence reads: CASRVRGLSTLGYTF. CDR3 sequence (DNA): TGTGCCAGTAGGGTCCGAGGCTTATCTACGTTGGGCTACACCTTC.

The V and J genes are TRBV9 and TRBJ1-1, with D tentatively TRBD1 (5 bases). Germline V gives CDR1 SGDLS, CDR2 YYNGEE. This CDR3 region has 17 residues. V lost 2 bases, J lost 0 bases, and 17 bases lay in between. This CDR3 is CASSVGGSGSMNTEAFF. The CDR3 DNA is TGTGCCAGCAGCGTTGGGGGGTCAGGGAGCATGAACACTGAAGCTTTCTTT.

The V call is TRBV20-1, the J call TRBJ1-1; D unclear. This CDR3 has 10 residues. V gave up 8 bases and J gave up 4 bases, with 8 bases separating them. Per germline, CDR1 DFQATT and CDR2 SNEGSKA (reference sequence). In DNA form, the CDR3 reads TGCAGTCCTCAGGCCACTGAAGCTTTCTTT. Amino acids: CSPQATEAFF.

This chain's CDR3 is CASSYSGAGNADTQYF. In DNA, the CDR3 is TGTGCCAGCAGTTACTCTGGGGCAGGTAATGCAGATACGCAGTATTTT. This chain joins TRBV6-5 and TRBJ2-3; possible D gene TRBD1, 5 bases. Looked up from germline, CDR1 is MNHEY and CDR2 is SVGAGI. With 0 bases removed from V and 4 bases from J, the gap between germline ends came to 14 bases. The CDR3 contains 16 residues.

As for this clone: The same CDR3 can be traced to other DNA sequences in this sample. The genes are TRBV5-4 and TRBJ2-7; D gene ambiguous. This CDR3 contains 13 residues. CDR1 SGHNT and CDR2 YYREEE come from the germline V gene (reference sequence). The V gene lost 2 bases and the J gene lost 2 bases, with 8 bases spanning the gap. The CDR3 here is CASSLWGAYEQYF. DNA of the CDR3: TGTGCCAGCAGCTTATGGGGTGCCTACGAGCAGTACTTC.

V usage is TRBV2 and J usage is TRBJ2-3; the D gene is possibly TRBD2 (6 bases). The CDR3 runs to 15 residues. Germline CDR1 reads SNHLY; CDR2 reads FYNNEI. Trimming removed 5 bases at V and 6 bases at J, with 18 bases between. The CDR3 DNA is TGTGCCAGCAGTCCCGGGACTTCCTATCAGGATACGCAGTATTTT. Its translation: CASSPGTSYQDTQYF.

V gene TRBV6-1 combines with J gene TRBJ1-1, with TRBD1 matching 8 bases. The germline V gene encodes CDR1 MNHNS and CDR2 SASEGT. V shed 1 base and J 5 bases; nucleotides not matched to a gene: 9. This CDR3 has 16 residues. Here the CDR3 DNA reads TGTGCCAGCAGTGAAGGTCGACAGGGGATATGGACTGAAGCTTTCTTT. Translated: CASSEGRQGIWTEAFF.

The genes are TRBV13 and TRBJ2-5; D is ambiguous. Trimming shortened V by 7 bases and J by 1 base, and 7 bases separated the two germline ends. The CDR3 length is 12 residues. The V gene's germline CDR1 is PRHDT and CDR2 FYEKMQ (reference sequence). In DNA form, the CDR3 reads TGTGCCAGCACGACTTTCCAAGAGACCCAGTACTTC. Its protein product is CASTTFQETQYF.

V gene TRBV4-1 combines with J gene TRBJ2-5; D may be TRBD2 (6 bases). The CDR3 totals 15 residues. Germline V gene sequence: CDR1 MGHRA, CDR2 YSYEKL. Trimming cost V 3 bases and J 5 bases, with 16 bases left between them. CDR3 amino acids: CASSQPAGLRETQYF. The CDR3 nucleotides are TGCGCCAGCAGCCAGCCAGCGGGCCTCCGGGAGACCCAGTACTTC.

The chain employs TRBV12-5 and TRBJ2-3; D call uncertain. The ends were cut back, 1 base at V and 6 bases at J, with 8 bases in the middle. The CDR3 totals 13 residues. Germline CDR1 is LGHNT and CDR2 is FRNRAP. DNA for the CDR3: TGTGCTAGTGGTTTGGACAGTTACGATACGCAGTATTTT. Amino acid sequence: CASGLDSYDTQYF.

V gene TRBV9 combines with J gene TRBJ2-1; D perhaps matches TRBD2 (5 bases). This CDR3 is 14 amino acids long. Trimming left V 0 bases short and J 5 bases short, with 9 bases between. The germline gives CDR1 SGDLS, CDR2 YYNGEE. The CDR3 nucleotides read TGTGCCAGCAGCGTAGAGGACTGGGACAATGAGCAGTTCTTC. Amino acids: CASSVEDWDNEQFF. Full variable domain (missing parts from reference TRBV9 and TRBJ2-1): DSGVTQTPKHLITATGQRVTLRCSPRSGDLSVYWYQQSLDQGLQFLIQYYNGEERAKGNILERFSAQQFPDLHSELNLSSLELGDSALYFCASSVEDWDNEQFFGPGTRLTVL.